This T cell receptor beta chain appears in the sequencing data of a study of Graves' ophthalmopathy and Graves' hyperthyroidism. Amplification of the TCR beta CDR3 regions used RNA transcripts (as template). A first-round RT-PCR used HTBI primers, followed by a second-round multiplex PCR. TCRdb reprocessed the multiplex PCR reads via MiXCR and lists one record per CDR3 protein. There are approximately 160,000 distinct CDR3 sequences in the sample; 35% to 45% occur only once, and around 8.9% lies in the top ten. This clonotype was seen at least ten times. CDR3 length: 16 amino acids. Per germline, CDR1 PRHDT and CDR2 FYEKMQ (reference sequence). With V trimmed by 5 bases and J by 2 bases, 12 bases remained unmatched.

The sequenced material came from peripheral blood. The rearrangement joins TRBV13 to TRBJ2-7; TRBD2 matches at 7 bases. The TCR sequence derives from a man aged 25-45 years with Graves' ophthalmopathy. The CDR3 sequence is CASSPKALAEPYEQYF. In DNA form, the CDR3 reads TGTGCCAGCAGCCCAAAGGCCCTAGCGGAACCCTACGAGCAGTACTTC.